Below, one TCR beta chain is given with its context. The record originates from a study of cytomegalovirus exposure and HLA in healthy donors. This CDR3 comprises 15 residues. With 2 bases removed from V and 8 bases from J, the gap between germline ends came to 13 bases. CDR1 and CDR2 from the germline V gene are LNHNV and YYDKDF (reference sequence). PCR involved 60 Vbeta and 13 Jbeta primers. Method: immunoSEQ multiplex PCR; TCRdb's copy keeps in-frame clones and lacks some. The sample shows under 150,000 clones, about 80% of them seen only once. The sequenced sample consisted of PBMCs. This clonotype was obtained from a woman in her 30s in good health and CMV-seropositive. V usage is TRBV15 and J usage is TRBJ1-6; D not resolved. CDR3 sequence (DNA): TGTGCCACCAGCAGACCCCAAGAGGGTCATTCACCCCTCCACTTT. This encodes CATSRPQEGHSPLHF.